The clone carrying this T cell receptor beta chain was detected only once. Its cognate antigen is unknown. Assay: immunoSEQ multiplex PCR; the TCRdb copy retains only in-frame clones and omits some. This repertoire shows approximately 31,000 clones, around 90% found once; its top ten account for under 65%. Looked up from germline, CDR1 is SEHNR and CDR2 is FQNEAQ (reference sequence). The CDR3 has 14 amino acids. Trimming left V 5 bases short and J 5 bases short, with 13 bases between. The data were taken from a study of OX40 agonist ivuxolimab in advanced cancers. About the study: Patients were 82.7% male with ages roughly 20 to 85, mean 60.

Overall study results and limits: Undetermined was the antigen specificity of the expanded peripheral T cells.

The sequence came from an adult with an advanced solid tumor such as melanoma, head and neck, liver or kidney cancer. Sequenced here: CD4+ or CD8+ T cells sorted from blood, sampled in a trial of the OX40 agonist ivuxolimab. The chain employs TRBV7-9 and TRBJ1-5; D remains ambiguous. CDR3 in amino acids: CASSQKGDYQPQHF. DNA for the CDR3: TGTGCCAGCAGCCAAAAGGGAGACTATCAGCCCCAGCATTTT.